Listed below are T cell receptor beta chains from one sample, sequenced in a study of blood T cell repertoires in COVID-19. The method was immunoSEQ multiplex PCR; TCRdb's version includes in-frame clones alone and lacks a portion of them. The sample comprises tens of thousands of clones, approximately 85% of which are singletons, and over 4.5% rests with the top ten. The sample taken for sequencing was peripheral blood. The receptor set was obtained from a man at least 80 years old with acute or convalescent COVID-19. The CDR3 runs from the conserved cysteine through the conserved F or W. A D gene is named only where the DNA matches it firmly. A clone size is listed for some rows: how often the clone was seen (once, few, many), or a class if it is expanded.

>TRBD1|TRBJ1-1|16|TRBV6-5|-
TGTGCCAGCAGTTACTCCTCCAGGGGGCGGTTAACTGAAGCTTTCTTT
CASSYSSRGRLTEAFF
>TRBD2|TRBJ2-5|18|TRBV7-2|few
TGTGCCAGCAGCGTCCACCTAGCGGGGGGGCCTGGTCAAGAGACCCAGTACTTC
CASSVHLAGGPGQETQYF
>-|TRBJ1-4|15|TRBV27|few
TGTGCCAGCAGTTTACGAGGGGGGGCCGGTGAAAAACTGTTTTTT
CASSLRGGAGEKLFF
>TRBD1|TRBJ1-3|16|TRBV5-6|-
TGTGCCAGCAGCTTGGGGACAGGGACCTCTGGAAACACCATATATTTT
CASSLGTGTSGNTIYF
>-|TRBJ2-3|13|TRBV7-3|-
TGTGCCAGCAGCTTCTACCGGGGAGATACGCAGTATTTT
CASSFYRGDTQYF
>-|TRBJ1-5|14|TRBV6-2/TRBV6-3|-
TGTGCCAGCAGTCAGGGATGGGGCAATCAGCCCCAGCATTTT
CASSQGWGNQPQHF
>-|TRBJ1-5|14|TRBV25-1|-
TGTGCCAGCAGTGCCGGGGGGAGGAATCAGCCCCAGCATTTT
CASSAGGRNQPQHF
>-|TRBJ1-1|14|TRBV7-3|-
TGTGCCAGCAGCTTAACTGGGCAGAACACTGAAGCTTTCTTT
CASSLTGQNTEAFF
>-|TRBJ1-6|15|TRBV14|-
TGTGCCAGCAGCCTAGGGTCGGGGAGAGATTCACCCCTCCACTTT
CASSLGSGRDSPLHF
>-|TRBJ2-7|15|TRBV5-6|-
TGTGCCAGCAGCTTGGGACCGGCGGGCAACGACCAGCAGTACTTC
CASSLGPAGNDQQYF
>TRBD1|TRBJ1-1|14|TRBV7-2|many
TGTGCCAGCAGCTTCGGACAGGGAGGCACTGAAGCTTTCTTT
CASSFGQGGTEAFF
>TRBD1|TRBJ2-1|16|TRBV24-1|-
TGTGCCACCAGAGCCGATCGGGACAGGGCCTACAATGAGCAGTTCTTC
CATRADRDRAYNEQFF
>-|TRBJ2-1|16|TRBV18|few
TGTGCCAGCTCATCGCGACAAGGCCTCGGGGACAATGAGCAGTTCTTC
CASSSRQGLGDNEQFF
>-|TRBJ2-1|15|TRBV7-2|-
TGTGCCAGCAGCTTAACCGGGACTGCCTACAATGAGCAGTTCTTC
CASSLTGTAYNEQFF
>-|TRBJ1-1|15|TRBV28|-
TGTGCCAGCGCGGGGGGGGGTATACGGAACACTGAAGCTTTCTTT
CASAGGGIRNTEAFF